This T cell receptor beta chain was captured by sequencing in a study of CD8 T cells in Susac syndrome. The authors reverse transcribed about 0.5 to 1 ug RNA with random hexamers. TCRdb redid the calling of the immunoSEQ multiplex PCR reads with MiXCR, one entry per CDR3 protein. Seen here are roughly 200,000 distinct CDR3 sequences, 95% observed once, and the top ten hold around 0.082%. CDR1 and CDR2 from the germline V gene are LGHDT and YNNKEL (reference sequence). The germline V and J ends were trimmed by 5 bases and 4 bases, with 12 bases remaining between them. This CDR3 is built from 14 residues. Through negative isolation, CD4+ and CD8+ T cells were obtained, while TEMRA cells were enriched using FACS.

This chain connects TRBV3-1 to TRBJ2-1; D uncertain. The sequenced sample was CD4+ T cells from PBMCs. This TCR derives from a human donor with multiple sclerosis. As DNA, the CDR3 is TGTGCCAGCAGCTTCGCGGCTAGTTACAATGAGCAGTTCTTC. Amino acid sequence: CASSFAASYNEQFF.